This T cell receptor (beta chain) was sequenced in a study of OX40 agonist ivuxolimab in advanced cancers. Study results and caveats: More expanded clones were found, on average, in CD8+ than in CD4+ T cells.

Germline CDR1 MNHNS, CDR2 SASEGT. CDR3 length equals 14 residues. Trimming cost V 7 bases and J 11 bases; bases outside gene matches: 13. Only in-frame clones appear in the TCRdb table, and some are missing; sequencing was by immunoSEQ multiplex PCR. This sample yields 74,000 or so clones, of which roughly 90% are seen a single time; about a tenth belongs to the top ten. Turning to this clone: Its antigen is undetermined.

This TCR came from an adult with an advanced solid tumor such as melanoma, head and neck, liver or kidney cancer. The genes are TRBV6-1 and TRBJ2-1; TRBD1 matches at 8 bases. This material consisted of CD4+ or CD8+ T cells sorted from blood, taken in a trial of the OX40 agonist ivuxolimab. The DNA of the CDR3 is TGTGCCAGCACCCCAGGACAGGGCGGGATGAAGCAGTTCTTC. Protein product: CASTPGQGGMKQFF.